This T cell receptor (beta chain) was identified in a study of cytomegalovirus exposure and HLA in healthy donors. Study as a whole: In an earlier analysis, around 120 million unique TCR beta sequences were found from approximately 170 million T cells.

The CDR3 extends over 13 amino acids. Germline lookup yields CDR1 SGHAT and CDR2 FQNNGV. V shed 7 bases and J shed 5 bases, with 14 bases lying between them. Whole-study results and caveats: There were some public TCRs occurring in many donors, but most TCR sequences were rare. Cytomegalovirus-associated status was assigned to 164 TCR beta chains.

Regarding this clone: Its antigen is not known.

The PCR had 60 Vbeta and 13 Jbeta primers. Authors' methods: A later analysis counted approximately 80 million unique TCR beta chains, 10 million to 12 million shared. Here immunoSEQ multiplex PCR was the method, and the copy in TCRdb shows in-frame clones only, minus some. V, J and clone size are taken as reported in that table, and D and trimming were inferred from the DNA itself. The sample holds 200,000 to 250,000 clones, roughly 80% seen once. The material sequenced was PBMCs. The gene calls are TRBV11-2 and TRBJ1-1, with D possibly TRBD1 on 5 matching bases. This receptor was taken from a middle-aged man in good health and CMV-seronegative. The DNA of the CDR3 is TGTGCCAGCACCCAGGGTGGGAAGACTGAAGCTTTCTTT. It specifies CASTQGGKTEAFF.